These T cell receptor beta chains were read from a single sample in a study of tumor-infiltrating lymphocytes in localized non-small cell lung cancer. The table came from immunoSEQ multiplex PCR; TCRdb's copy has only in-frame clones and leaves some out. Of 15,000 to 17,000 clones listed, 69% were seen once; the top ten hold less than 6%. Sequencing used lung tumor tissue. The source of these receptors is a human donor with non-small cell lung cancer. Both conserved end residues are part of each CDR3. The order of the fields is J gene, clone size, V gene, D gene, CDR3 protein, CDR3 DNA. The D gene is left open where the match is weak. Some rows mark clone size as missing; the rest say once, few, many or name a class of expanded clone.

>TRBJ2-1|-|TRBV4-2|-
CASSQARLAGYNEQFF
TGTGCCAGCAGCCAAGCAAGGTTAGCTGGTTACAATGAGCAGTTCTTC
>TRBJ2-2|-|TRBV11-1|TRBD1
CASSPRTGEGELFF
TGTGCCAGCAGCCCCAGGACAGGGGAAGGGGAGCTGTTTTTT
>TRBJ2-7|-|TRBV6-1|-
CASSVLVEQYF
TGTGCCAGCAGTGTGCTCGTAGAGCAGTACTTC
>TRBJ2-1|-|TRBV10-3|-
CAITESGGGANNEQFF
TGTGCCATCACCGAATCGGGTGGCGGGGCCAACAATGAGCAGTTCTTC
>TRBJ2-1|-|TRBV18|-
CASSPEAGMYNEQFF
TGTGCCAGCTCACCAGAGGCGGGAATGTACAATGAGCAGTTCTTC
>TRBJ2-1|-|TRBV27|TRBD1
CASSLTGQGLNEQFF
TGTGCCAGCAGTTTAACGGGACAGGGTCTCAATGAGCAGTTCTTC
>TRBJ2-3|few|TRBV7-2|TRBD2
CASSLGSGRGADTQYF
TGTGCCAGCAGCTTAGGTAGCGGGAGAGGAGCAGATACGCAGTATTTT
>TRBJ1-5|-|TRBV7-6|TRBD1
CASSPSRTGGKGQPQHF
TGTGCCAGCAGCCCATCCAGGACAGGGGGAAAAGGTCAGCCCCAGCATTTT
>TRBJ2-7|-|TRBV19|-
CASSIKGGDFYEQYF
TGTGCCAGTAGTATAAAGGGGGGCGACTTCTACGAGCAGTACTTC
>TRBJ2-1|-|TRBV5-5|TRBD2
CASSLGLAGTLYNEQFF
TGTGCCAGCAGCTTGGGACTAGCGGGCACTCTCTACAATGAGCAGTTCTTC
>TRBJ1-3|-|TRBV10-2|-
CASSRQLGSGNTIYF
TGCGCCAGCAGCCGACAGCTTGGCTCTGGAAACACCATATATTTT
>TRBJ2-7|-|TRBV28|-
CASSLSGARYEQYF
TGTGCCAGCAGTTTATCCGGGGCCCGCTACGAGCAGTACTTC
>TRBJ2-2|few|TRBV30|TRBD1
CAWSVVTGTGELFF
TGTGCCTGGAGTGTGGTGACAGGGACCGGGGAGCTGTTTTTT
>TRBJ2-2|-|TRBV5-4|-
CASSFGQDTGELFF
TGTGCCAGCAGCTTCGGCCAGGACACCGGGGAGCTGTTTTTT
>TRBJ1-1|-|TRBV11-1|-
CASSFGRGRLMGTEAFF
TGTGCCAGCAGCTTTGGCAGGGGTCGTTTGATGGGCACTGAAGCTTTCTTT
>TRBJ2-7|medium-sized|TRBV10-3|TRBD2
CAISESMGLAGYEQYF
TGTGCCATCAGTGAGTCAATGGGACTAGCGGGTTACGAGCAGTACTTC
>TRBJ2-7|-|TRBV11-2|-
CASSSIGGTYEQYF
TGTGCCAGCAGCTCGATTGGCGGTACCTACGAGCAGTACTTC
>TRBJ1-2|few|TRBV5-4|TRBD1
CASSPGTAYGYTF
TGTGCCAGCAGCCCGGGGACAGCCTATGGCTACACCTTC
>TRBJ1-2|-|TRBV6-5|TRBD1
CASSYKGGAGYGYTF
TGTGCCAGCAGTTATAAAGGGGGCGCGGGCTATGGCTACACCTTC
>TRBJ2-5|-|TRBV9|-
CASSLASTVQETQYF
TGTGCCAGCAGCTTAGCCTCAACCGTCCAAGAGACCCAGTACTTC
>TRBJ1-6|-|TRBV5-1|TRBD1
CASSLGQGPSSYNSPLHF
TGCGCCAGCAGCTTGGGACAGGGGCCAAGCTCCTATAATTCACCCCTCCACTTT
>TRBJ2-7|-|TRBV5-6|TRBD2
CASSVSGSSYEQYF
TGTGCCAGCAGCGTTAGCGGGAGTTCCTACGAGCAGTACTTC
>TRBJ2-1|-|TRBV9|-
CASSGTTYNEQFF
TGTGCCAGCAGCGGGACCACTTACAATGAGCAGTTCTTC
>TRBJ2-2|-|TRBV2|-
CASSPTGFTGELFF
TGTGCCAGCAGTCCTACAGGTTTTACCGGGGAGCTGTTTTTT
>TRBJ2-3|-|TRBV6-1|-
CASSGLDGADTQYF
TGTGCCAGCAGCGGTTTGGACGGAGCAGATACGCAGTATTTT
>TRBJ2-7|-|TRBV7-2|TRBD1
CASSSGTGVHEQYF
TGTGCCAGCAGCTCCGGCACAGGGGTGCACGAGCAGTACTTC
>TRBJ1-4|-|TRBV30|TRBD1
CAWRKTGAMEKLFF
TGTGCCTGGCGGAAGACAGGGGCCATGGAAAAACTGTTTTTT
>TRBJ1-1|-|TRBV6-1|-
CASKWTTTMNTEAFF
TGTGCCAGCAAATGGACAACTACAATGAACACTGAAGCTTTCTTT
>TRBJ2-7|-|TRBV10-3|TRBD2
CAISDGLAGGASRYEQYF
TGTGCCATCAGTGATGGACTAGCGGGAGGGGCCTCCAGGTACGAGCAGTACTTC
>TRBJ2-1|-|TRBV6-1|TRBD2
CASQIGLAGGHQFF
TGTGCCAGTCAGATCGGACTAGCGGGAGGCCACCAGTTCTTC
>TRBJ2-5|few|TRBV11-2|TRBD2
CASSLDMSGGQETQYF
TGTGCCAGCAGCTTAGATATGTCGGGAGGCCAAGAGACCCAGTACTTC
>TRBJ2-3|-|TRBV12-2|-
CASRLAQGTDTQYF
TGTGCAAGTCGCTTAGCGCAGGGAACAGATACGCAGTATTTT
>TRBJ2-3|-|TRBV10-2|TRBD2
CASSVLAGGADTQYF
TGCGCCAGCAGTGTACTAGCGGGAGGGGCAGATACGCAGTATTTT
>TRBJ2-3|-|TRBV11-3|TRBD2
CASSFSAGGFTDTQYF
TGTGCCAGCAGCTTCTCAGCGGGAGGGTTCACAGATACGCAGTATTTT
>TRBJ2-5|once|TRBV29-1|TRBD1
CSVEAPDREKETQYF
TGCAGCGTTGAAGCTCCCGACAGGGAGAAAGAGACCCAGTACTTC
>TRBJ2-1|-|TRBV27|-
CASSGGGSYNEQFF
TGTGCCAGCAGTGGGGGAGGCTCCTACAATGAGCAGTTCTTC
>TRBJ2-1|-|TRBV6-5|TRBD2
CASSSTSGSYNEQFF
TGTGCCAGCAGCTCGACTAGCGGGTCTTACAATGAGCAGTTCTTC
>TRBJ1-1|-|TRBV10-2|-
CASSAGGPVTEAFF
TGCGCCAGCAGTGCGGGGGGGCCGGTCACTGAAGCTTTCTTT
>TRBJ2-3|-|TRBV7-2|-
CASTFSASTDTQYF
TGTGCCAGCACCTTCAGTGCTAGCACAGATACGCAGTATTTT
>TRBJ2-3|-|TRBV2|TRBD2
CASRASGYITDTQYF
TGTGCCAGCAGGGCTAGCGGGTACATTACAGATACGCAGTATTTT
>TRBJ1-1|-|TRBV7-3|-
CASSLTLQNTEAFF
TGTGCCAGCAGCTTAACGCTACAGAACACTGAAGCTTTCTTT
>TRBJ1-1|few|TRBV9|-
CASSVDPGVGTEAFF
TGTGCCAGCAGCGTAGACCCCGGGGTAGGGACTGAAGCTTTCTTT
>TRBJ2-3|-|TRBV14|-
CASSLSVDTQYF
TGTGCCAGCAGCCTGAGTGTTGATACGCAGTATTTT
>TRBJ2-1|few|TRBV12-5|TRBD2
CASGVSGYGQFF
TGTGCTAGTGGGGTTAGCGGGTATGGGCAGTTCTTC
>TRBJ2-1|-|TRBV9|-
CASSVESDEQFF
TGTGCCAGCAGCGTAGAATCGGATGAGCAGTTCTTC
>TRBJ1-5|-|TRBV28|-
CASSLTNRDNQPQHF
TGTGCCAGCAGTTTGACTAACAGGGACAATCAGCCCCAGCATTTT
>TRBJ2-1|-|TRBV7-9|TRBD2
CASSPLAGGPDEQFF
TGTGCCAGCAGCCCACTAGCGGGAGGGCCCGATGAGCAGTTCTTC
>TRBJ2-5|once|TRBV5-4|TRBD2
CASSRGLVAQETQYF
TGTGCCAGCAGCCGAGGACTAGTCGCCCAAGAGACCCAGTACTTC
>TRBJ2-3|-|TRBV7-2|TRBD1
CASSPDRGRADTQYF
TGTGCCAGCAGCCCAGACAGGGGGCGCGCAGATACGCAGTATTTT
>TRBJ2-7|-|TRBV14|TRBD2
CASSQGLAPTYEQYF
TGTGCCAGCAGCCAGGGACTAGCGCCAACCTACGAGCAGTACTTC
>TRBJ2-7|-|TRBV28|-
CASSRLYSYEQYF
TGTGCCAGCAGTAGACTATACTCCTACGAGCAGTACTTC
>TRBJ2-2|-|TRBV10-3|-
CAARWNARTGELFF
TGTGCCGCCCGGTGGAATGCTAGGACCGGGGAGCTGTTTTTT
>TRBJ2-1|-|TRBV7-7|TRBD2
CASSETSSYNEQFF
TGTGCTAGCAGCGAGACTAGCAGCTACAATGAGCAGTTCTTC
>TRBJ1-1|-|TRBV6-5|-
CASSYGGLGTEAFF
TGTGCCAGCAGTTATGGGGGGCTCGGTACTGAAGCTTTCTTT
>TRBJ2-7|-|TRBV2|-
CASSAQQQQYF
TGTGCCAGCAGCGCCCAACAGCAGCAGTACTTC
>TRBJ2-1|once|TRBV5-1|TRBD2
CASSLASGSSYNEQFF
TGCGCCAGCAGCTTGGCTAGCGGTAGCTCCTACAATGAGCAGTTCTTC
>TRBJ2-7|few|TRBV5-5|TRBD1
CASSSPGQGAYEQYF
TGTGCCAGCAGCTCACCGGGACAGGGTGCCTACGAGCAGTACTTC
>TRBJ1-1|-|TRBV7-8|-
CASSLSRVELNTEAFF
TGTGCCAGCAGCTTATCCCGGGTAGAATTGAACACTGAAGCTTTCTTT
>TRBJ2-5|medium-sized|TRBV19|TRBD2
CASSIDRLAVQETQYF
TGTGCCAGTAGTATAGATCGACTAGCGGTTCAAGAGACCCAGTACTTC